The rows below give T cell receptor beta chains drawn from one sample of a study of identical twins. TCRdb re-derived calls from the 5' RACE reads in MiXCR, one entry per CDR3 protein. The repertoire holds around 340,000 distinct CDR3 sequences, with around 12% as singletons. Another study also made use of these data, one on yellow fever vaccine responses in identical twins.

The sequencing sample was made of CD8+ T cells sorted from blood. These receptors all stem from a woman between 18 and 29 years old in good health. CDR3s include the opening cysteine and the closing phenylalanine or tryptophan. A D gene is named only where the DNA matches it firmly. Clone size is stated in some rows and not others, as once, few, many or a class when expanded.

>TRBJ2-1|few|.|TRBV6-2/TRBV6-3
CASRRAYNEQFF
TGTGCCAGCAGGCGCGCCTACAATGAGCAGTTCTTC
>TRBJ2-3|many|TRBD2|TRBV13
CASSPWGGSTDTQYF
TGTGCCAGCAGTCCCTGGGGGGGGAGCACAGATACGCAGTATTTT
>TRBJ2-1|few|.|TRBV6-1
CASSENVNHPGNEQFF
TGTGCCAGCAGTGAAAATGTCAACCATCCTGGCAATGAGCAGTTCTTC
>TRBJ1-2|.|.|TRBV6-5
CASSYARGGYTF
TGTGCCAGCAGTTACGCCCGGGGGGGCTACACCTTC
>TRBJ2-3|few|.|TRBV9
CASSVASNPADTQYF
TGTGCCAGCAGCGTGGCTTCAAACCCGGCAGATACGCAGTATTTT
>TRBJ2-3|few|TRBD2|TRBV24-1
CATSDPQREGGDTQYF
TGTGCCACCAGTGATCCTCAGCGGGAGGGGGGAGATACGCAGTATTTT
>TRBJ2-1|.|TRBD2|TRBV15
CATSTSGTNEQFF
TGTGCCACCAGTACTAGCGGGACCAATGAGCAGTTCTTC
>TRBJ2-1|many|TRBD1|TRBV5-1
CASSFRQGATNEQFF
TGCGCCAGCAGCTTTAGACAGGGGGCGACCAATGAGCAGTTCTTC
>TRBJ2-3|many|.|TRBV12-3/TRBV12-4
CASSGLGETDTQYF
TGTGCCAGCAGTGGGCTGGGGGAGACAGATACGCAGTATTTT
>TRBJ2-1|many|.|TRBV5-6
CASSGAYNEQFF
TGTGCCAGCAGCGGGGCCTACAATGAGCAGTTCTTC
>TRBJ2-1|many|.|TRBV7-9
CASRKPQGYNEQFF
TGTGCCAGCAGGAAGCCACAGGGTTACAATGAGCAGTTCTTC
>TRBJ1-1|.|.|TRBV27
CASSLIPANTEAFF
TGTGCCAGCAGTTTAATTCCAGCGAACACTGAAGCTTTCTTT
>TRBJ1-5|many|.|TRBV12-3/TRBV12-4
CASSPGQRPNQPQHF
TGTGCCAGCAGCCCGGGCCAACGGCCAAATCAGCCCCAGCATTTT
>TRBJ1-1|many|TRBD1|TRBV29-1
CSVADRGGPEAFF
TGCAGCGTGGCTGACAGGGGGGGACCTGAAGCTTTCTTT
>TRBJ2-1|few|TRBD2|TRBV5-1
CASSFRPGTSGGAAFNEQFF
TGCGCCAGCAGCTTTCGGCCCGGGACTAGCGGGGGGGCGGCCTTCAATGAGCAGTTCTTC
>TRBJ2-3|.|TRBD2|TRBV29-1
CSVEGLAGGLGTQYF
TGCAGCGTTGAGGGACTAGCGGGGGGGCTAGGTACGCAGTATTTT